This T cell receptor (beta chain) was captured in a study of monozygotic twins with inflammatory bowel disease. Via template switching, UMIs carrying a 6-nucleotide sample barcode were introduced. Two nested PCRs, approximately 16 and 10 cycles, amplified TCRalpha and TCRbeta cDNA. From the 5' RACE reads, TCRdb lists one entry per CDR3 protein and no DNA. The clone table shows 200,000 to 250,000 distinct CDR3 sequences, with the ten largest holding around 1.5%. Germline V gene data show CDR1 as LGHNA and CDR2 as YNFKEQ. There are 16 residues in the CDR3. General observations from the study: Patient repertoire variability may have increased through differing immunosuppressive treatments. IBD patients displayed reduced TCRbeta diversity (inverse Simpson) when set against healthy co-twins.

About this clonotype itself: Its specificity is unknown.

The chain carries TRBV4-2 and TRBJ2-1; TCRdb proposes TRBD2, but this gene call is untestable without DNA. Material for sequencing was blood. The TCR comes from a human donor with ulcerative colitis or Crohn's disease, or a healthy co-twin of an affected twin (not recorded which). CDR3 amino acids: CASSRISGALYNEQFF.